The 6 T cell receptor beta chains below all came from one sample that was sequenced in a study of blood T cell repertoires in COVID-19. Sequenced by immunoSEQ multiplex PCR; TCRdb stores in-frame clones only, minus some. In the table there are about 170,000 clones, roughly 70% of which are singletons. Source material: peripheral blood. The receptor set was obtained from a woman aged 80 or over with acute or convalescent COVID-19.

This clone was seen more than once but under ten times. The chain couples TRBV18 to TRBJ2-3, with 7 bases lining up with TRBD2. The V and J ends lost 3 bases and 6 bases, in that order; junction bases with no gene match: 3. From germline, CDR1 is KGHSH and CDR2 LQKENI. The CDR3 runs 13 residues. CDR3 sequence reads: CASSPAGADTQYF. The DNA of the CDR3 is TGTGCCAGCTCACCTGCGGGAGCTGATACGCAGTATTTT.

The V gene is TRBV5-1, the J gene TRBJ1-4; D is unresolved. With 5 bases removed from V and 0 bases from J, the gap between germline ends came to 8 bases. The CDR3 loop spans 14 amino acids. CDR1 SGHRS and CDR2 YFSETQ come from the germline V gene. Here the CDR3 reads CASSETSTNEKLFF. Written as DNA, the CDR3 is TGCGCCAGCAGTGAGACTTCAACTAATGAAAAACTGTTTTTT.

The CDR3 reads CASSRLAGARRSYNEQFF. CDR3 DNA: TGTGCCAGCAGCCGACTAGCGGGAGCACGAAGGTCCTACAATGAGCAGTTCTTC. The J gene is TRBJ2-1, the V gene TRBV6-2 or TRBV6-3; the match to TRBD2 covers 12 bases. Germline V gene sequence: CDR1 MNHEY, CDR2 SVGEGT. This CDR3 spans 18 amino acids. The ends lost 6 bases at V and 1 base at J; junction bases unmatched: 10.

V and J are TRBV11-2 and TRBJ2-5; tentative D call: TRBD2 (5 bases). CDR3 length equals 14 residues. CDR1 SGHAT and CDR2 FQNNGV come from the germline V gene. V was clipped by 1 base and J by 4 bases, with 10 bases between them. As DNA, the CDR3 is TGTGCCAGCAGCTTAGGCGGGCCTCTAGAGACCCAGTACTTC. It is translated as CASSLGGPLETQYF.

The chain recombines TRBV18 with TRBJ1-4; 8 nucleotides agree with TRBD1. Trimming at V came to 4 bases and at J to 0 bases, leaving 7 bases not matched to a gene. The CDR3 has 17 residues. Germline V CDR1 and CDR2: KGHSH, LQKENI. CDR3 residues: CASSLQAGQATNEKLFF. CDR3 coding DNA: TGTGCCAGCTCACTTCAGGCGGGACAGGCAACTAATGAAAAACTGTTTTTT.

This sequence joins TRBV10-1 and TRBJ2-1, with a possible D match to TRBD2 (6 bases). The CDR3 runs 13 residues. V was pared by 5 bases and J by 10 bases, with 15 bases between. Germline V gene lookup returns CDR1 WNHNN and CDR2 SYGVQD (reference sequence). CDR3 amino acids: CASSRGLPAEQFF. Here the CDR3 DNA reads TGCGCCAGCAGTAGGGGACTGCCAGCGGAGCAGTTCTTC.